The TCR beta chain described here comes from a study of T cell clones after liver transplantation. The overall study: Liver transplant recipients had immunosuppression withdrawal attempted within 2 years. Third-party-reactive TCRbeta sequences from pre-transplant mixed lymphocyte reactions served as antigen-independent comparators.

The table lists this clone with a few counts. This table comes from immunoSEQ multiplex PCR, and its TCRdb copy is limited to in-frame clones, with some not included. The sample lists 50,000 to 70,000 clones; about two thirds were seen once. J was trimmed by 2 bases and V by 5 bases; bases with no gene match: 1. The germline CDR1 and CDR2 sequences are SGHAT and FQDESV (reference sequence). The CDR3 loop spans 13 amino acids. The source was CD4+ T cells from blood, collected at the approximately 16-month timepoint. The receptor's source is a human patient who received a liver transplant. A subset of T cells may come from the graft donor. The chain is built from TRBV11-1 and TRBJ2-5, with 8 bases aligning to TRBD2. The CDR3 nucleotides read TGTGCCAGCAGCCGGGGGGGACAAGAGACCCAGTACTTC. Protein: CASSRGGQETQYF. The full variable domain, in which reference TRBV11-1 and TRBJ2-5 provide the parts outside the CDR3, is EAEVAQSPRYKITEKSQAVAFWCDPISGHATLYWYRQILGQGPELLVQFQDESVVDDSQLPKDRFSAERLKGVDSTLKIQPAELGDSAMYLCASSRGGQETQYFGPGTRLLVL.